These 15 T cell receptor beta chains were sequenced from one sample in a study of blood T cell repertoires in COVID-19. Assay used: immunoSEQ multiplex PCR; TCRdb lists only in-frame clones, some missing. The profile shows 150,000 to 250,000 clones, about four fifths of them singletons. The sequenced material came from PBMCs or T cells enriched from blood (not recorded which). These receptors came from a man in his forties or fifties who had recovered from COVID-19.

The rearrangement joins TRBV5-1 to TRBJ1-4; weak D call: TRBD1 (5 bases). CDR3 length equals 14 residues. From germline, CDR1 is SGHRS and CDR2 YFSETQ. With 2 bases removed from V and 6 bases from J, the gap between germline ends came to 11 bases. CDR3 amino acids: CASSFGGVDEKLFF. DNA of the CDR3: TGCGCCAGCAGCTTCGGGGGAGTTGATGAAAAACTGTTTTTT.

CDR3 residues: CASSRQGSGYEQYF. CDR3 bases: TGTGCCAGTAGTAGACAGGGTTCGGGCTACGAGCAGTACTTC. The chain combines TRBV19 with TRBJ2-7, with 7 positions matching TRBD1. After removal of 4 bases from V and 3 bases from J, the junction contained 6 bases not matched to a gene. The length of the CDR3 is 14 residues. From germline, CDR1 is LNHDA and CDR2 SQIVND (reference sequence).

The sample holds one count of this clone. The chain couples TRBV6-1 to TRBJ1-5; no reliable D call. CDR1 MNHNS and CDR2 SASEGT come from the germline V gene. V gave up 6 bases and J gave up 5 bases, with 17 bases separating them. The CDR3 extends over 15 amino acids. CDR3 DNA: TGTGCCAGCAGGCGCGGCGTAAGGAACGATCAGCCCCAGCATTTT. Translated, it gives CASRRGVRNDQPQHF.

J is TRBJ1-4 and V is TRBV5-1; 7 positions agree with TRBD1. CDR3 length equals 16 residues. The ends lost 7 bases at V and 0 bases at J; junction bases unmatched: 9. Per germline, CDR1 SGHRS and CDR2 YFSETQ. CDR3 nucleotide sequence: TGCGCCAGCCCAGACTCAGGGGGTTCAACTAATGAAAAACTGTTTTTT. This sequence encodes CASPDSGGSTNEKLFF. Looking up the rest from reference TRBV5-1 and TRBJ1-4 gives the full variable domain: KAGVTQTPRYLIKTRGQQVTLSCSPISGHRSVSWYQQTPGQGLQFLFEYFSETQRNKGNFPGRFSGRQFSNSRSEMNVSTLELGDSALYLCASPDSGGSTNEKLFFGSGTQLSVL.

CDR3 DNA: TGTGCCAGCAGGGATCGACAGGGTGTGGGCCAAGAGACCCAGTACTTC. Its translation is CASRDRQGVGQETQYF. The genes are TRBV2 and TRBJ2-5, with 7 positions matching TRBD1. J lost 1 base, V lost 6 bases, and 11 bases had no gene match. The CDR3 has 16 residues. Per the germline V gene, CDR1 is SNHLY and CDR2 is FYNNEI.

The V and J genes are TRBV5-4 and TRBJ2-5; 8 bases line up with TRBD2. The V segment lost 5 bases and the J segment 0 bases; nucleotides outside the gene matches: 9. CDR1 and CDR2 (germline): SGHNT, YYREEE (reference sequence). The CDR3 totals 16 residues. The CDR3, as DNA: TGTGCCAGCAGTTGGCTGATCGGGGGGGACCAAGAGACCCAGTACTTC. This codes for CASSWLIGGDQETQYF.

V is TRBV5-6 and J is TRBJ1-5; 7 bases are shared with TRBD1. The CDR3 has 15 amino acids. The junction had 3 bases not matched to a gene; V was cut back by 0 bases and J by 3 bases. Germline loops: CDR1 SGHDT, CDR2 YYEEEE. CDR3 nucleotides: TGTGCCAGCAGCTTGGCCGGGACAGTCAATCAGCCCCAGCATTTT. This translates into CASSLAGTVNQPQHF.

This chain joins TRBV5-5 and TRBJ1-2; a possible D gene is TRBD1 (5 bases). The CDR3 totals 15 residues. Germline loops: CDR1 SGHKS, CDR2 YYEKEE (reference sequence). V was trimmed by 4 bases and J by 5 bases, leaving 18 bases between them. CDR3: CASSPPGQLLYGYTF. In DNA form, the CDR3 reads TGTGCCAGCAGCCCCCCCGGACAACTCCTTTATGGCTACACCTTC.

This chain uses TRBV29-1 with TRBJ1-2, with TRBD1 matching over 9 bases. V shed 5 bases and J 2 bases; nucleotides not matched to a gene: 18. The V gene's germline CDR1 is SQVTM and CDR2 ANQGSEA. This CDR3 region has 18 residues. The CDR3 DNA sequence: TGCAGCGTTTATATCCCTAATCCAGGACAGGGGAAAAACTATGGCTACACCTTC. Protein: CSVYIPNPGQGKNYGYTF.

This chain links TRBV5-4 with TRBJ2-2; D may be TRBD1 (6 bases). V was shortened by 2 bases and J by 5 bases, with 13 bases between the two germline ends. The CDR3 runs to 15 residues. Per germline, CDR1 SGHNT and CDR2 YYREEE (reference sequence). The CDR3 coding sequence is TGTGCCAGCAGCTTTTCAGGGGCGCGAACCGGGGAGCTGTTTTTT. Its protein is CASSFSGARTGELFF.

This sequence joins TRBV5-6 and TRBJ2-7, with TRBD1 matching 10 bases. The length of the CDR3 is 15 residues. CDR1 and CDR2 (germline): SGHDT, YYEEEE. Trimming took 5 bases from V and 4 from J; bases not matched to a gene: 9. The CDR3 reads CASRPGQGGPYEQYF. DNA for the CDR3: TGTGCCAGCAGACCCGGACAGGGGGGCCCTTACGAGCAGTACTTC.

The V and J genes are TRBV5-6 and TRBJ1-2; TRBD1 matches 7 bases. The CDR3 loop spans 13 amino acids. Germline CDR1 is SGHDT and CDR2 is YYEEEE. Trimming at V came to 5 bases and at J to 12 bases, leaving 13 bases not matched to a gene. Written as DNA, the CDR3 is TGTGCCAGCAGTCTCGGACAGGTATGGACGCACACCTTC. It encodes CASSLGQVWTHTF. Drawing the rest from reference TRBV5-6 and TRBJ1-2, the complete variable domain is DAGVTQSPTHLIKTRGQQVTLRCSPKSGHDTVSWYQQALGQGPQFIFQYYEEEERQRGNFPDRFSGHQFPNYSSELNVNALLLGDSALYLCASSLGQVWTHTFGSGTRLTVV.

The chain uses TRBV5-4 and TRBJ2-5; 13 bases line up with TRBD2. The V gene's germline CDR1 is SGHNT and CDR2 YYREEE (reference sequence). Trimming removed 4 bases from V and 0 bases from J; junction bases left unmatched: 6. CDR3 length: 17 amino acids. CDR3 protein: CASSTRTSGGYQETQYF. The CDR3 region has the DNA TGTGCCAGCAGCACTCGGACTAGCGGGGGTTACCAAGAGACCCAGTACTTC.

This chain joins TRBV7-8 and TRBJ2-3, with D perhaps matching TRBD2 (6 bases). Trimming pared 4 bases from V and 6 bases from J, leaving 11 bases between. The CDR3 spans 13 residues. The germline gives CDR1 SGHVS, CDR2 FQNEAQ. CDR3 DNA sequence: TGTGCCAGCAGCTCCGGAGGGAGGGATACGCAGTATTTT. It encodes CASSSGGRDTQYF.

V gene TRBV10-3 combines with J gene TRBJ2-3; TRBD2 matches 11 bases. Looked up from germline, CDR1 is ENHRY and CDR2 is SYGVKD. With 5 bases clipped from V and 0 bases from J, the junction kept 10 bases outside the gene matches. The CDR3 is 18 amino acids. CDR3 bases: TGTGCCATCAGTAAAACTAGCGGGGGAATTTCTAGCACAGATACGCAGTATTTT. As protein: CAISKTSGGISSTDTQYF.